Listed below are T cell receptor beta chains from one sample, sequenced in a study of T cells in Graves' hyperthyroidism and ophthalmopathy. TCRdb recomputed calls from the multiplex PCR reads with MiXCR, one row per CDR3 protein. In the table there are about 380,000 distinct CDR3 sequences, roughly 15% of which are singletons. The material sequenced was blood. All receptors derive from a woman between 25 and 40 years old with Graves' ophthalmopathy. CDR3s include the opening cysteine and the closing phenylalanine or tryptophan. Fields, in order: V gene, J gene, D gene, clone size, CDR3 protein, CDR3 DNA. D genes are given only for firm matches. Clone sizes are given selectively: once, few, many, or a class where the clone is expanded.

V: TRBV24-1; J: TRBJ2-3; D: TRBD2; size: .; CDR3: CATSDAGTSGAADTQYF; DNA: TGTGCCACCAGTGATGCCGGGACTAGCGGGGCGGCAGATACGCAGTATTTT
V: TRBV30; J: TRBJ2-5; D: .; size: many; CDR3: CAWMSGGETQYF; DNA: TGTGCCTGGATGAGCGGAGGAGAGACCCAGTACTTC
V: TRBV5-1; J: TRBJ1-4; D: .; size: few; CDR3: CASSPGEGMAMFF; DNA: TGCGCCAGCAGCCCAGGGGAGGGGATGGCGATGTTTTTT
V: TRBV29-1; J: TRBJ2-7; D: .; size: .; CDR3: CSVEEWRREHDSYEQYF; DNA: TGCAGCGTTGAAGAGTGGAGGAGAGAACACGATTCTTACGAGCAGTACTTC
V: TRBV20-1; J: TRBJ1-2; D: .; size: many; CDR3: CSARDSPPGHFTGLYGYTF; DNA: TGCAGTGCTAGAGACTCGCCCCCGGGCCACTTCACCGGGCTTTATGGCTACACCTTC
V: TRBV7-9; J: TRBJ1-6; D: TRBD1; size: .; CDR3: CASSAQGYNSPLHF; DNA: TGTGCCAGCAGCGCACAGGGGTATAATTCACCCCTCCACTTT
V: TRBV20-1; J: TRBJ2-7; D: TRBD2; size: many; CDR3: CSARRGGSLGVYEQYF; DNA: TGCAGTGCTAGGCGGGGGGGAAGCCTCGGAGTTTACGAGCAGTACTTC
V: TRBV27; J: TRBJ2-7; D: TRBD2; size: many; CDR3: CASRAGGTYEQYF; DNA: TGTGCCAGCAGAGCCGGGGGGACCTACGAGCAGTACTTC
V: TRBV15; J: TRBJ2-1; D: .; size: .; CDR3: CATREGDRLYNEQFF; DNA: TGTGCCACCAGGGAGGGTGACAGGCTCTACAATGAGCAGTTCTTC
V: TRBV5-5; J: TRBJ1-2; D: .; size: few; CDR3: CASSLVGTDTMGYTF; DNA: TGTGCCAGCAGCTTAGTGGGGACGGATACTATGGGCTACACCTTC
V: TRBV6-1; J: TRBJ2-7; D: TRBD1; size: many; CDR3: CASNRNRDSYEQYF; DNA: TGTGCCAGCAACAGAAACCGGGACAGCTACGAGCAGTACTTC
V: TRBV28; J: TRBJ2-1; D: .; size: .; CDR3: CASSWTGWGAHNEQFF; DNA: TGTGCCAGCAGTTGGACCGGGTGGGGGGCCCACAATGAGCAGTTCTTC
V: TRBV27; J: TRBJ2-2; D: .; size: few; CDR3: CASSFSEHTLDGELFF; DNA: TGTGCCAGCAGTTTTTCGGAACATACTCTAGACGGGGAGCTGTTTTTT
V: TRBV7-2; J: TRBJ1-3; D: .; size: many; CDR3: CASSHDWGGRSGNTIYF; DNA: TGTGCCAGCAGCCATGATTGGGGGGGCCGCTCTGGAAACACCATATATTTT
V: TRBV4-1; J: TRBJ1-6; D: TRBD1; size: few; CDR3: CASSQVTGTPLSSPLHF; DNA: TGCGCCAGCAGCCAAGTGACAGGGACCCCGTTGAGCTCACCCCTCCACTTT
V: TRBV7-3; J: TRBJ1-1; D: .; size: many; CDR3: CASSLNSVNTEAFF; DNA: TGTGCCAGCAGCTTAAATTCAGTGAACACTGAAGCTTTCTTT
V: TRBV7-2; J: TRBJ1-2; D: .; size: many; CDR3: CASSPKGGGYTF; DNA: TGTGCCAGCAGCCCGAAGGGGGGTGGCTACACCTTC
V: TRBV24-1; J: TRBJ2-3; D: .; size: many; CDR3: CATRLGSSPTQYF; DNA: TGTGCCACCCGCCTAGGAAGCTCACCTACGCAGTATTTT
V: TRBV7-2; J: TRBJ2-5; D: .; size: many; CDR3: CASSLVRGGKTQYF; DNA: TGTGCCAGCAGCTTAGTTCGGGGAGGAAAGACCCAGTACTTC
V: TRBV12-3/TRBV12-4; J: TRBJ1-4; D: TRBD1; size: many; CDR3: CASSQTGKEKLFF; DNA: TGTGCCAGCAGTCAGACAGGGAAGGAAAAACTGTTTTTT
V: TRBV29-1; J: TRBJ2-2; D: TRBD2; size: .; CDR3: CSARDGLASLTGELFF; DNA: TGCAGCGCAAGAGACGGACTAGCTAGCCTGACCGGGGAGCTGTTTTTT
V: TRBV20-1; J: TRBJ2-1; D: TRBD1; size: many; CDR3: CSARGGQGHYNEQFF; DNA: TGCAGTGCTAGGGGGGGACAGGGGCACTACAATGAGCAGTTCTTC
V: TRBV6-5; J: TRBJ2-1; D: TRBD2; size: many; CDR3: CASSYTRTSSDEQFF; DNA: TGTGCCAGCAGTTACACCCGGACTAGCTCAGATGAGCAGTTCTTC
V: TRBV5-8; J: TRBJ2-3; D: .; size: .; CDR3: CASSFLEVWRQADTQYF; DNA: TGTGCCAGCAGCTTTTTGGAGGTGTGGAGGCAGGCAGATACGCAGTATTTT
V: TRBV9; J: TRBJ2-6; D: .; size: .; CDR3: CASSVDWAGANVLTF; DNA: TGTGCCAGCAGCGTAGATTGGGCTGGGGCCAACGTCCTGACTTTC
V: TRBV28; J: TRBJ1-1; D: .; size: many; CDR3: CASSFLGSGNTEAFF; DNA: TGTGCCAGCAGTTTTCTTGGGTCCGGGAACACTGAAGCTTTCTTT
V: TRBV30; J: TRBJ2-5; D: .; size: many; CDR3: CAFAVGETQYF; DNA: TGTGCCTTTGCCGTCGGAGAGACCCAGTACTTC
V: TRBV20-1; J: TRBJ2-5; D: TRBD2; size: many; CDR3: CSAGLVGQWETQYF; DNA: TGCAGTGCTGGACTAGTCGGTCAGTGGGAGACCCAGTACTTC
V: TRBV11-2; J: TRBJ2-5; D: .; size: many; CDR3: CASRFSGGAETQYF; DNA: TGTGCCAGCAGATTTAGCGGCGGGGCAGAGACCCAGTACTTC
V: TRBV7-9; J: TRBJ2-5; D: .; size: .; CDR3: CASSYDSSQGTRYF; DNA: TGTGCCAGCAGCTATGACAGCTCCCAAGGGACCCGGTACTTC
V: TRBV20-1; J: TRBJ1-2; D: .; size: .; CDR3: CSASAQVLYGYTF; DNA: TGCAGTGCTAGTGCGCAGGTACTCTATGGCTACACCTTC
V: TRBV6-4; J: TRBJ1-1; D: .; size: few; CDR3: CASSDTDRNTEAFF; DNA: TGTGCCAGCAGTGACACGGACAGAAACACTGAAGCTTTCTTT
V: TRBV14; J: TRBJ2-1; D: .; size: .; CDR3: CASSQGLREQFF; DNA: TGTGCCAGCAGCCAGGGGTTACGTGAGCAGTTCTTC
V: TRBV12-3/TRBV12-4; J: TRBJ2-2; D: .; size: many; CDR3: CASNHRAGENTGELFF; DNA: TGTGCCAGCAACCACCGGGCAGGGGAGAACACCGGGGAGCTGTTTTTT
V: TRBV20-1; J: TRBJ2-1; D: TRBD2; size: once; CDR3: CSARRSGGDVDEQFF; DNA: TGCAGTGCTAGACGTAGCGGGGGGGATGTCGATGAGCAGTTCTTC
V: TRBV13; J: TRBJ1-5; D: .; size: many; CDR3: CASSLRGVNQPQHF; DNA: TGTGCCAGCAGCTTACGTGGGGTGAATCAGCCCCAGCATTTT
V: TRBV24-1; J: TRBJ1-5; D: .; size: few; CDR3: CATSGKGRYNQPQHF; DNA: TGTGCCACCAGTGGCAAGGGACGCTACAATCAGCCCCAGCATTTT
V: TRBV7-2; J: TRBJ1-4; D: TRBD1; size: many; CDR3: CASSTTGTSNEKLFF; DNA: TGTGCCAGCAGCACGACAGGGACCTCTAATGAAAAACTGTTTTTT
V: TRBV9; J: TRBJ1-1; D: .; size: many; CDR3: CASSPRSGGAEAFF; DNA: TGTGCCAGCAGCCCTCGGAGTGGAGGGGCTGAAGCTTTCTTT
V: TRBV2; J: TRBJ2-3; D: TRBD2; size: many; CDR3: CASSESSGGADTQYF; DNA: TGTGCCAGCAGTGAGTCTAGCGGGGGTGCAGATACGCAGTATTTT
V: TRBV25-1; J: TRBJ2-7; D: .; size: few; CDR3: CASSEPSPGPGSYEQYF; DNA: TGTGCCAGCAGTGAACCCAGCCCGGGACCGGGATCCTACGAGCAGTACTTC
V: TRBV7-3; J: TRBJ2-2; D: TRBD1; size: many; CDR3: CASSPMSGGELAGELFF; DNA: TGTGCCAGCAGCCCCATGTCAGGGGGCGAACTCGCCGGGGAGCTGTTTTTT
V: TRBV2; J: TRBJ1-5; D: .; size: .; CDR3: CASTHQEGFGNQPQHF; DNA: TGTGCCAGCACCCATCAGGAGGGATTCGGCAATCAGCCCCAGCATTTT
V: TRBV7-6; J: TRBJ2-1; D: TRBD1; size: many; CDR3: CASSSPSTGGSYNEQFF; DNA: TGTGCCAGCAGCTCCCCATCGACAGGGGGCTCCTACAATGAGCAGTTCTTC
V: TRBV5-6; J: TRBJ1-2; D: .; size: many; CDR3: CASSGQPPFFGYTF; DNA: TGTGCCAGCAGCGGACAGCCGCCTTTCTTTGGCTACACCTTC
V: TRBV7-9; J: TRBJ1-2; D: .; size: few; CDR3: CASTPWGESVDGYTF; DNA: TGTGCCAGCACCCCGTGGGGTGAGAGTGTTGATGGCTACACCTTC
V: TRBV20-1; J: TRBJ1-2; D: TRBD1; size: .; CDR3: CSARTGGNYGYTF; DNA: TGCAGTGCTAGAACAGGGGGTAACTATGGCTACACCTTC
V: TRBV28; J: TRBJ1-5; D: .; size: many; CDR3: CASQQGGYQPQHF; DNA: TGTGCCAGCCAACAGGGCGGGTATCAGCCCCAGCATTTT
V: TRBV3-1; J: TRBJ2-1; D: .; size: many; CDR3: CASSLFYKEQFF; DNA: TGTGCCAGCAGCCTATTTTACAAAGAGCAGTTCTTC
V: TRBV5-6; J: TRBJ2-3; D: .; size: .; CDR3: CASSLQERTQYF; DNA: TGTGCCAGCAGCTTGCAGGAACGTACGCAGTATTTT
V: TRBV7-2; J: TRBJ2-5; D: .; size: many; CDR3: CASSLARLQETQYF; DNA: TGTGCCAGCAGCTTAGCAAGGCTACAAGAGACCCAGTACTTC
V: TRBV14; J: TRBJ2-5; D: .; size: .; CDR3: CASSQAGGYQETQYF; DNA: TGTGCCAGCAGCCAAGCCGGCGGTTACCAAGAGACCCAGTACTTC
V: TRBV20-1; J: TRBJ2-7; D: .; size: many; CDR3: CSGDRGGYEQYF; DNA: TGCAGCGGGGATCGGGGTGGCTACGAGCAGTACTTC
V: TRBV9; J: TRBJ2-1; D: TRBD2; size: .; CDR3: CASSAGLAGGPGNEQFF; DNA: TGTGCCAGCAGCGCAGGACTAGCGGGGGGTCCGGGGAATGAGCAGTTCTTC
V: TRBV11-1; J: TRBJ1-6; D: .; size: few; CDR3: CASSSTRGSSYNSPLHF; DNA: TGTGCCAGCAGCTCCACCCGTGGAAGCTCCTATAATTCACCCCTCCACTTT
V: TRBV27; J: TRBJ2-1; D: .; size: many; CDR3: CASTTWPNEQFF; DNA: TGTGCCAGCACGACATGGCCCAATGAGCAGTTCTTC
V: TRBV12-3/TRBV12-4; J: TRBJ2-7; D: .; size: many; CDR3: CASTVTGNPGDEQYF; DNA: TGTGCCAGCACAGTCACAGGGAACCCTGGGGACGAGCAGTACTTC